Listed here is a single T cell receptor (beta chain). The source of the sample is a study of T cell changes during pregnancy in multiple sclerosis. Germline V gives CDR1 SGHDT, CDR2 YYEEEE. The V segment lost 4 bases and the J segment 10 bases; nucleotides outside the gene matches: 8. The CDR3 spans 13 residues. Sequencing used immunoSEQ multiplex PCR; TCRdb keeps in-frame clones, though not all of them. This sample has about 80,000 clones, with 92% found just once. The sample here was peripheral blood, taken before pregnancy. This chain uses TRBV5-6 with TRBJ2-1; 7 bases fit TRBD1. This TCR was recovered from a female donor with multiple sclerosis, enrolled in a pregnancy study. CDR3 DNA sequence: TGTGCCAGCAGCGTTACAGGGGTGGAGGAGCAGTTCTTC. Protein sequence: CASSVTGVEEQFF.